Here is one T cell receptor (beta chain) with its context. Its antigen has not been determined. Base qualities are missing; no much larger clone stands one base away. The entry originates in a study of T cell repertoires in cytomegalovirus infection (dated by TCRdb to about 2019). Regarding the study in general: The HLA type of each donor mattered for the analysis, because public TCR beta signatures pointed to carriage of CMV infection along with the matching HLA type.

The germline V gene supplies CDR1 ENHRY and CDR2 SYGVKD. The CDR3 spans 16 residues, from the cysteine through the phenylalanine. Of the read, only the CDR3 DNA is kept; its 48 bases are in frame from base 1. The germline ends are 14 bases apart after V is trimmed by 0 bases and J by 4 bases. Sequencing was performed on an Illumina HiSeq 1500. TCRdb itself trimmed the public reads at Q25 with fastp, ran MiXCR and retained productive beta chains. Each entry is one CDR3 protein sequence, shown with its most common DNA and genes. The sample contains hundreds of thousands of distinct CDR3 sequences, less than 25% of them found a single time. Approximately 8% of the sample goes to the ten largest clones. What the authors observed across the whole study: In both this cohort and an independent cohort of some 350 donors, the cumulative frequency of public TCR beta family members distinguished carriers of CMV infection plus the relevant HLA type. The ex vivo response was dominated by HLA-C-restricted CMV-specific TCR beta clonotypes, and the single most frequent clonotype in two of eight donors was supplied by these HLA-C-restricted clonotypes.

Sequenced sample: CD8+ T cells from PBMCs. The V and J segments used are TRBV10-3 and TRBJ2-3; confidence is insufficient to name the D gene. The receptor's source is a human donor in good health (CMV status not recorded). Some clones in this sample may be carry-over from other donors' samples. The sequenced DNA is TGTGCCATCAGTGAGTCGAAATTCCGACGAGCAGATACGCAGTATTTT. The translation is CAISESKFRRADTQYF.